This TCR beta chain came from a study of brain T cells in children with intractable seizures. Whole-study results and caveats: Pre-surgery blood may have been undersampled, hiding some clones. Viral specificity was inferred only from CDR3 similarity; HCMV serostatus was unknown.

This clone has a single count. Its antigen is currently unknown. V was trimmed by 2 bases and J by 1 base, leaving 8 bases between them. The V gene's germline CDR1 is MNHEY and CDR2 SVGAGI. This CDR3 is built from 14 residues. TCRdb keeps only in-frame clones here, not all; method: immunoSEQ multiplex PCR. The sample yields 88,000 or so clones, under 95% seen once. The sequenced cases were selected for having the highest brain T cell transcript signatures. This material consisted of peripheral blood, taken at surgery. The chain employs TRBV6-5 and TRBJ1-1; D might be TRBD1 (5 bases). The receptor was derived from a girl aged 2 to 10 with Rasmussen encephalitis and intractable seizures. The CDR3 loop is CASSYDSSNTEAFF. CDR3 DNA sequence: TGTGCCAGCAGTTACGACAGTTCGAACACTGAAGCTTTCTTT.